Included here is one TCR beta chain sequence, with context. There is no known antigen for this receptor. Per-nucleotide qualities are absent, and no much larger clonotype sits a single base away. TCR beta CDR3 regions were sequenced from DNA using the immunoSEQ hsTCRbeta Kit. In the original analysis: The ImmunoSEQ Analyzer was used to analyse the TCR sequencing data. T cell clonality was calculated on productive rearrangements as 1 minus Pielou's evenness. The inverse Simpson index, applied to productive templates, was used to measure T cell diversity. T cell density was defined as TCR beta template counts normalized to usable DNA, with usable DNA estimated by amplifying and sequencing housekeeping genes. TCR metrics were compared across histologic stages using two-sided Kruskal-Wallis tests. The clones in this table, taken by TCRdb from immuneACCESS, are in-frame only. Not every clone is retained; where verified, under half of the shortfall comes from an unresolved V gene, and the cause of the rest is unknown. For V, J and clone size, that table is used; D and trimming come from the DNA. In this sample the table shows 3,500 or so clones, just under 75% of which occur a single time. Of the sample, about 19% falls within the top ten clones.

The patients had resection in Japan or China between 2014 and 2017. The histologic diagnosis of each case was independently confirmed on H&E slides by two lung cancer pathologists. To enrich premalignant or tumor cells for nucleic acid extraction, macro-dissection was performed after pathologic assessment. DNA was isolated from FFPE tissue using the AllPrep DNA/RNA FFPE Kit. The germline V gene provides CDR1 SNHLY and CDR2 FYNNEI. At the junction V is shortened by 6 bases and J by 2 bases, with 10 bases in between. The CDR3 sequence holds 13 residues, the cysteine and phenylalanine included. Only the CDR3 portion is preserved as DNA: 39 bases, with reading frame beginning at the first base. This specimen comes from a study of immune evolution from preneoplasia to lung adenocarcinoma (dated by TCRdb to the early 2020s). A note on the overall study: HLA loss of heterozygosity was observed in roughly 6.8%, 16% and 36% of AIS, MIA and ADC lesions, respectively, and was not observed in any AAH lesions. The study combined immune gene expression, TCR sequencing and multiplex immunofluorescence to profile immune contexture across lung adenocarcinoma precursors and invasive adenocarcinoma. Resected precursor lesions (AAH, AIS, MIA) and invasive adenocarcinomas were compared with paired morphologically normal lung tissue. Sample size was determined by specimen availability and not by a prior power calculation. Whole exome sequencing and methylation data from the same cohort of nodules were integrated with the immune data. A total of 50 to 55 patients with pulmonary nodules who underwent surgical resection were included in the overall cohort. TCR sequencing data were obtained from 51 patients. According to the study, some 100 samples went through TCR sequencing. POLYSOLVER was used to infer Class I HLA alleles from exome data, while LOHHLA was used to detect allele-specific HLA loss.

Summary of the overall study and its limitations: Normal lung had the highest top T cell clone frequencies, and these frequencies appeared to fall progressively from AAH through AIS, MIA and invasive adenocarcinoma. KRAS-mutant nodules showed the highest T cell clonality compared with EGFR-mutant or double wild-type lesions. Findings were based on association rather than direct causation; larger cohorts with long-term follow-up and longitudinal biopsies were deemed needed. Because every patient came from Japan and China, how well the results apply to Western populations was uncertain. Clonality was highest in normal lung, while later-stage lesions appeared to show lower clonality but higher T cell density and diversity.

Recombination linked TRBV2 to TRBJ1-2; confidence is insufficient to name the D gene. This sequence was found in a person between 60 and 79 years old with lung adenocarcinoma. The sequencing sample was made of FFPE minimally invasive lung adenocarcinoma tissue. The cell subset or site label of this sample denotes: micro-invasive lung adenocarcinoma (MIA). The CDR3 has the sequence CASRGDKNYGYTF. The bases are TGTGCCAGCAGGGGTGACAAGAACTATGGCTACACCTTC.